This paragraph reports one T cell receptor (beta chain). What it binds is not known. This record comes from a study of PD-1 blockade in classical Hodgkin lymphoma. Points from the study as a whole: Significantly greater TCR diversity emerged by C4D1 in CD4+ cells but not CD8+ cells. Still unresolved is the cause of the repertoire differences, which may be disease activity or prior therapy.

Each patient relapsed following autologous stem cell transplantation, and prior brentuximab vedotin exposure differed. CDR1 and CDR2 (germline): LNHNV, YYDKDF (reference sequence). The CDR3 spans 12 residues. V lost 1 base to trimming and J lost 3 bases, with 4 bases between them. Using immunoSEQ multiplex PCR, the repertoire was profiled, and TCRdb retains in-frame clones only, with some absent. This table has some 30,000 clones, around 70% appearing once. This clonotype was sampled from a human donor with classical Hodgkin lymphoma. Specimen: peripheral blood mononuclear cells (PBMCs), collected before the second cycle of nivolumab. V usage is TRBV15 and J usage is TRBJ2-7; D is ambiguous. The chain's CDR3 is CATSRVGYEQYF. CDR3 DNA: TGTGCCACCAGCAGAGTGGGCTACGAGCAGTACTTC.